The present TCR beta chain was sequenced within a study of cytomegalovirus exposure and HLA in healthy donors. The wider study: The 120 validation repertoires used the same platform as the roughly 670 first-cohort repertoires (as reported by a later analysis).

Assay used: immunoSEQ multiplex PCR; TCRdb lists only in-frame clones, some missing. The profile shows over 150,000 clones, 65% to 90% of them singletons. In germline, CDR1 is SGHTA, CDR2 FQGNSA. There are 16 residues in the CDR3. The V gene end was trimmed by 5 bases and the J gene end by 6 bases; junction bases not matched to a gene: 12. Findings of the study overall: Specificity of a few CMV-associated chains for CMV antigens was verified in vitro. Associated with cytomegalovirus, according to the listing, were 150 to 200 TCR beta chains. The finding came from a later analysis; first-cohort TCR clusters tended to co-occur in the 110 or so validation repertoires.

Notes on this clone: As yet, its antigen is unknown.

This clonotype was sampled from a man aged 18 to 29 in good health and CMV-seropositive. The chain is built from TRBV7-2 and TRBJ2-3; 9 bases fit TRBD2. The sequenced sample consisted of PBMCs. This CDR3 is CASSPRGRGGLDTQYF. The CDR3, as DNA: TGTGCCAGCAGCCCCCGGGGGCGGGGGGGCCTGGATACGCAGTATTTT. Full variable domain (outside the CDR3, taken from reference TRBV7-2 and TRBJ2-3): GAGVSQSPSNKVTEKGKDVELRCDPISGHTALYWYRQSLGQGLEFLIYFQGNSAPDKSGLPSDRFSAERTGGSVSTLTIQRTQQEDSAVYLCASSPRGRGGLDTQYFGPGTRLTVL.